This T cell receptor beta chain was identified during a study of T cell repertoires in ileal Crohn's disease. Background on the study: Operated complications were stricturing disease (about 60%) and penetrating disease (approximately 39%). The study's findings and limits: Sorted CD8 T cells held more high-frequency clones than CD4.

The method was immunoSEQ multiplex PCR; TCRdb's version includes in-frame clones alone and lacks a portion of them. The sample includes approximately 4,500 clones, just under 75% of them seen just once. Of note for this clone: Its specificity is unknown.

The V segment lost 6 bases and the J segment 4 bases; nucleotides outside the gene matches: 7. This CDR3 has 15 residues. Looked up from germline, CDR1 is MNHNY and CDR2 is SVGAGI (reference sequence). This TCR was sampled from an adult with Crohn's disease. The chain combines TRBV6-6 with TRBJ2-2, with 8 bases that match TRBD1. Sequencing was done on a sample of ileal tissue. The DNA of the CDR3 is TGTGCCAGCAGCCCCGACAGGGGCAGCACCGGGGAGCTGTTTTTT. Amino acid sequence: CASSPDRGSTGELFF.